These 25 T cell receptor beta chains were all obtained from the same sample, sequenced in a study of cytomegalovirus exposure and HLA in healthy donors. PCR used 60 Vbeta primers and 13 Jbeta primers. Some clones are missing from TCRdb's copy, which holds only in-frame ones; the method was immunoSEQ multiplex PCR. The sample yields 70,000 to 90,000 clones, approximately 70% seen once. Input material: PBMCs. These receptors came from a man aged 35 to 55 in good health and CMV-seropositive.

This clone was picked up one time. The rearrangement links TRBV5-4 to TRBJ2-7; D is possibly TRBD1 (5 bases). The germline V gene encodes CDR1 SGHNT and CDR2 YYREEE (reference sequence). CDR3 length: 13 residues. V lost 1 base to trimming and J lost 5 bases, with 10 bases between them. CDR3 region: CASSLPTGDEQYF. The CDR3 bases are TGTGCCAGCAGCTTGCCAACAGGCGACGAGCAGTACTTC.

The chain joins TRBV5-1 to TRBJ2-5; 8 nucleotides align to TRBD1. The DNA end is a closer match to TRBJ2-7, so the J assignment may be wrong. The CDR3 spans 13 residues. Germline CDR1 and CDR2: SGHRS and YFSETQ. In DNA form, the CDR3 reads TGCGCCAGCAGCACGACAGGGGTCTACGAGCAGTACTTC. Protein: CASSTTGVYEQYF.

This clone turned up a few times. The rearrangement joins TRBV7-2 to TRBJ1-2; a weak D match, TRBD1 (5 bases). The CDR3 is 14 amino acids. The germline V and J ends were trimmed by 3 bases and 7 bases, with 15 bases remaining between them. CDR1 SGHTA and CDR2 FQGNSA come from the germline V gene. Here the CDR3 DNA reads TGTGCCAGCAGCTTGCCCCCTACAGGAGCTGGCTACACCTTC. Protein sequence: CASSLPPTGAGYTF.

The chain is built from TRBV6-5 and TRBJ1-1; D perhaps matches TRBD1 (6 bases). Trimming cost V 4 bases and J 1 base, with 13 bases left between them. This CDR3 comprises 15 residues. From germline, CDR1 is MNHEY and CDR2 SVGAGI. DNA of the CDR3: TGTGCCAGCAGTTCCGGACAGCAAACGAACACTGAAGCTTTCTTT. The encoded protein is CASSSGQQTNTEAFF.

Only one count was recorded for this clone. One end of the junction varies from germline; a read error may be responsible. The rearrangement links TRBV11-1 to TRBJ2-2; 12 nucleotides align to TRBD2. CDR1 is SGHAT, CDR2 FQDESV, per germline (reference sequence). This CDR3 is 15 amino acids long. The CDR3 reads CASSLAGGPAGELFF. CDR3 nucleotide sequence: TGTGCCAGCAGCCTAGCGGGGGGGCCAGCCGGGGAGCTGTTTTTT.

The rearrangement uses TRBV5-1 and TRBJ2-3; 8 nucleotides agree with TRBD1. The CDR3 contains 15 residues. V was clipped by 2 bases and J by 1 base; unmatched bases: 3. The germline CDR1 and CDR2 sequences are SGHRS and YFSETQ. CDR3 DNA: TGCGCCAGCAGCTTCAGGGGGCGAGGCACAGATACGCAGTATTTT. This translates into CASSFRGRGTDTQYF.

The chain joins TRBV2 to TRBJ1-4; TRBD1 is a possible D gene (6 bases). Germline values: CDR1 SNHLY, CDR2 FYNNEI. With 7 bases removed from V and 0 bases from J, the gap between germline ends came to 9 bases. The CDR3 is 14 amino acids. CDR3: CASTRQATNEKLFF. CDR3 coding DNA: TGTGCCAGCACTCGACAGGCAACTAATGAAAAACTGTTTTTT.

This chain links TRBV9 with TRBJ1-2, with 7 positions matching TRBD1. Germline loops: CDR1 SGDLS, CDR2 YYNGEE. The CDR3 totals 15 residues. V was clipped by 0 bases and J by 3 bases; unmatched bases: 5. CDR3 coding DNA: TGTGCCAGCAGCGTAGCTTCAGGGGGAGACTATGGCTACACCTTC. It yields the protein CASSVASGGDYGYTF.

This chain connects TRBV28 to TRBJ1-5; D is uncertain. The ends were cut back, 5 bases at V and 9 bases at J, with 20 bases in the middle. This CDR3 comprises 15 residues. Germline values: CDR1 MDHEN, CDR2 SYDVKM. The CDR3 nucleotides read TGTGCCAGCAGTCCCGCCCGGACGGGATTCCGGCCCCAGCATTTT. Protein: CASSPARTGFRPQHF.

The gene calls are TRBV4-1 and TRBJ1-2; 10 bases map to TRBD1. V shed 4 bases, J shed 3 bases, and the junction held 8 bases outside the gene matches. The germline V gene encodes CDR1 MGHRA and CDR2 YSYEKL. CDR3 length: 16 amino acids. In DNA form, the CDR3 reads TGCGCCAGCAGCCGCCTACCGGGACAGGGGCACTATGGCTACACCTTC. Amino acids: CASSRLPGQGHYGYTF.

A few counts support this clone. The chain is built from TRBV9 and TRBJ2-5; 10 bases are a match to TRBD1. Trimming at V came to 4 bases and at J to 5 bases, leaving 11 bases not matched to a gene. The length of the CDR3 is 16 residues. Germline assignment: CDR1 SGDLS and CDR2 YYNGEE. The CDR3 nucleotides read TGTGCCAGCAGCCTTGGGACAGGGGTTCAAGGGGAGACCCAGTACTTC. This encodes CASSLGTGVQGETQYF. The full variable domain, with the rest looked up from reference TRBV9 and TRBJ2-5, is DSGVTQTPKHLITATGQRVTLRCSPRSGDLSVYWYQQSLDQGLQFLIQYYNGEERAKGNILERFSAQQFPDLHSELNLSSLELGDSALYFCASSLGTGVQGETQYFGPGTRLLVL.

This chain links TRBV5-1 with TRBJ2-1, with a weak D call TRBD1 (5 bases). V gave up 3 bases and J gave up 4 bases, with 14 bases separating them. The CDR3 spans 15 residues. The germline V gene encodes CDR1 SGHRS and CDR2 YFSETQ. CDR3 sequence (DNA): TGCGCCAGCAGCTGGACACCGCTTGGGTACAATGAGCAGTTCTTC. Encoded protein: CASSWTPLGYNEQFF.

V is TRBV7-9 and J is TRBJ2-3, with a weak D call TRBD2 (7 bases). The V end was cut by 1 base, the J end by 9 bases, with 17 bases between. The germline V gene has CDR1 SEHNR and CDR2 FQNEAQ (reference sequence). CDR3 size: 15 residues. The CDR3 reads CASSLVSGVRGTQYF. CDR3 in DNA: TGTGCCAGCAGCTTAGTCAGCGGGGTAAGGGGGACGCAGTATTTT. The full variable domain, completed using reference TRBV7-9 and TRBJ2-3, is DTGVSQNPRHKITKRGQNVTFRCDPISEHNRLYWYRQTLGQGPEFLTYFQNEAQLEKSRLLSDRFSAERPKGSFSTLEIQRTEQGDSAMYLCASSLVSGVRGTQYFGPGTRLTVL.

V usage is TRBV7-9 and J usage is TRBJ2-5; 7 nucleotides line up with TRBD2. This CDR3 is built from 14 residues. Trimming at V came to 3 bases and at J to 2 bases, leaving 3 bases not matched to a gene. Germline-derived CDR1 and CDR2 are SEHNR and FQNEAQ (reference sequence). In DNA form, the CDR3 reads TGTGCCAGCAGCTTCCGGGGGGAACAAGAGACCCAGTACTTC. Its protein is CASSFRGEQETQYF.

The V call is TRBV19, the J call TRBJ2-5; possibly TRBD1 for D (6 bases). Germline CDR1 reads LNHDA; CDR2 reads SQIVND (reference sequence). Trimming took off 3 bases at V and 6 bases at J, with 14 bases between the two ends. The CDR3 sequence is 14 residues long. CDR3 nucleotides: TGTGCCAGTAGTATTAGTTCAGGGGACAAGACCCAGTACTTC. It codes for CASSISSGDKTQYF.

The CDR3, as DNA: TGTGCCAGCAGTGGGACTTCGGAAGACACCTTC. It yields the protein CASSGTSEDTF. This chain links TRBV6-1 with TRBJ1-2; D gene uncertain. CDR1 and CDR2 (germline): MNHNS, SASEGT. CDR3 length: 11 amino acids. V dropped 4 bases and J dropped 12 bases, with 12 bases sitting between them.

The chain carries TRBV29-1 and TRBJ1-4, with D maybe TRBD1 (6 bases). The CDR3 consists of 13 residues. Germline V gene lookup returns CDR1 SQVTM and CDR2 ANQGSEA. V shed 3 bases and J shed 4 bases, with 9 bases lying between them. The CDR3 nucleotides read TGCAGCGTTGATGACAGGAATAATGAAAAACTGTTTTTT. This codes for CSVDDRNNEKLFF. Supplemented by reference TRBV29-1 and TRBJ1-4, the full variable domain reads SAVISQKPSRDICQRGTSLTIQCQVDSQVTMMFWYRQQPGQSLTLIATANQGSEATYESGFVIDKFPISRPNLTFSTLTVSNMSPEDSSIYLCSVDDRNNEKLFFGSGTQLSVL.

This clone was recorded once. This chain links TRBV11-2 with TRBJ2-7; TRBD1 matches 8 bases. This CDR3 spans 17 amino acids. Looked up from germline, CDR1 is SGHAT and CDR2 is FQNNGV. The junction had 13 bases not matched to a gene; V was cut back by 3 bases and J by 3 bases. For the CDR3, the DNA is TGTGCCAGCAGCTTCACCGGCGGACAGGGAGGACTCTACGAGCAGTACTTC. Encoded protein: CASSFTGGQGGLYEQYF.

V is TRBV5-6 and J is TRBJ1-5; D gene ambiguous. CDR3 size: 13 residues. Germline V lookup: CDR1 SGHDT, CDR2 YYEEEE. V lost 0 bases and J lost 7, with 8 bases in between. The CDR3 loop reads CASSLGGAQPQHF. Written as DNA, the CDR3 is TGTGCCAGCAGCTTGGGTGGAGCCCAGCCCCAGCATTTT.

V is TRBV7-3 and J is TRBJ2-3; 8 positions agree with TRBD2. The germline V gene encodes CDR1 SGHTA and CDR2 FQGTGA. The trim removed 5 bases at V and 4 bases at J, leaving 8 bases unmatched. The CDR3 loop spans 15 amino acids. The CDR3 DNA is TGTGCCAGCAGCGCTGACGGGGGGGCATCAGATACGCAGTATTTT. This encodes CASSADGGASDTQYF. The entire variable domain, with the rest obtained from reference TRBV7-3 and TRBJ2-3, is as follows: GAGVSQTPSNKVTEKGKYVELRCDPISGHTALYWYRQSLGQGPEFLIYFQGTGAADDSGLPNDRFFAVRPEGSVSTLKIQRTERGDSAVYLCASSADGGASDTQYFGPGTRLTVL.

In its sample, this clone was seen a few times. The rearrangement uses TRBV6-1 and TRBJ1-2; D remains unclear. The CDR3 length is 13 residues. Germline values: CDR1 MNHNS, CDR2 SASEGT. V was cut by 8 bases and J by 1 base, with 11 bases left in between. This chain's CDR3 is CASELSLNYGYTF. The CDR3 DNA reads TGTGCCAGCGAACTATCTCTTAACTATGGCTACACCTTC.

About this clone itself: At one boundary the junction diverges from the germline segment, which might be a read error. CDR3 loop: CAWKRDSMNSPLHF. CDR3 DNA sequence: TGTGCCTGGAAACGGGACAGTATGAATTCCCCCCTCCACTTT. The chain combines TRBV30 with TRBJ1-6; 7 bases map to TRBD1. The germline V gene encodes CDR1 GTSNPN and CDR2 SVGIG (reference sequence). The CDR3 totals 14 residues.

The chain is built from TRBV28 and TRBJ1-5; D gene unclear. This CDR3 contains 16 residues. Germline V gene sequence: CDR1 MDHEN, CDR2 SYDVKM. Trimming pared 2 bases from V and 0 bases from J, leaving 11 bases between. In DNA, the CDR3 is TGTGCCAGCAGTTTACCCGTGACACTTAGCAATCAGCCCCAGCATTTT. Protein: CASSLPVTLSNQPQHF.

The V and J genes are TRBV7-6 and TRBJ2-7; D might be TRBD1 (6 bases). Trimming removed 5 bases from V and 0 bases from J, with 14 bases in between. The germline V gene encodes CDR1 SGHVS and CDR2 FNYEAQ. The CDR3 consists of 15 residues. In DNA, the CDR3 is TGTGCCAGCAGCGCACCCGGGACACCCTCCTACGAGCAGTACTTC. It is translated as CASSAPGTPSYEQYF.

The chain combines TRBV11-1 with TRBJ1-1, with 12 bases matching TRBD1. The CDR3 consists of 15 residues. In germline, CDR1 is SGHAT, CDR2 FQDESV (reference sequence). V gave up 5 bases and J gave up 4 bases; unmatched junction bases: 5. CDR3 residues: CASSPGTGGTTEAFF. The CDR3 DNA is TGTGCCAGCAGCCCCGGGACAGGGGGCACCACTGAAGCTTTCTTT.